This T cell receptor (beta chain) was profiled in a study of Graves' ophthalmopathy and Graves' hyperthyroidism. V lost 5 bases to trimming and J lost 7 bases, with 15 bases between them. CDR3 length equals 14 residues. Germline V gene lookup returns CDR1 SGHNT and CDR2 YENEEA. The sequenced template was RNA, covering the TCR beta CDR3 region. Following a first-round RT-PCR that used HTBI primers, a second-round multiplex PCR was carried out. TCRdb fed the multiplex PCR reads into MiXCR, producing one record per CDR3 protein. The table shows about 210,000 distinct CDR3 sequences, with under 30% occurring only once. Fresh peripheral blood, around 9.3 ml, was the PBMC source.

Sequenced material: peripheral blood. V gene TRBV11-3 combines with J gene TRBJ1-5; maybe TRBD1 (5 bases). This TCR derives from a middle-aged man with Graves' ophthalmopathy. DNA of the CDR3: TGTGCCAGCAGCAAGACAACGGGGGGACAGCCCCAGCATTTT. It encodes CASSKTTGGQPQHF.